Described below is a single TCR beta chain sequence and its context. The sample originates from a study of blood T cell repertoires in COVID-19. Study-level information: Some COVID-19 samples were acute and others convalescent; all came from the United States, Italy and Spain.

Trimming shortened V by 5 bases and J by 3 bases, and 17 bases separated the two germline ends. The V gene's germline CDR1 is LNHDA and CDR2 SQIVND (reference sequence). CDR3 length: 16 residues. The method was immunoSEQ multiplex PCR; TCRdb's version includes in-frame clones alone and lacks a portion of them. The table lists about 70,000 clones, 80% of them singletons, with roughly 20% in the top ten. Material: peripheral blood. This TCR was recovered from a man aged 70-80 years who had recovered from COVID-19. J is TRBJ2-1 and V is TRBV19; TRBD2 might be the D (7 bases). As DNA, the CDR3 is TGTGCCAGTAGTCCAATAGGGGGGGGGATCTACAATGAGCAGTTCTTC. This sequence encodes CASSPIGGGIYNEQFF.